This entry lists 12 T cell receptor beta chains sequenced from one sample in a study of blood T cells in healthy people across ages. Alongside a J-beta primer mix, a sample-barcoded 5' primer served in a second PCR lasting about 6 to 11 cycles. TCRdb reprocessed the 5' RACE reads with MiXCR, giving one entry per CDR3 protein. This sample yields about 540,000 distinct CDR3 sequences, of which around 24% are seen a single time; 8.7% belongs to the top ten. The same specimen was also included in a second study, on T cells of mothers and their children.

Sequencing input: blood. The origin of the receptors is a boy between 10 and 17 years old in good health.

The chain is built from TRBV30 and TRBJ2-5; D not certain. The CDR3 has 12 residues. Trimming removed 2 bases from V and 6 bases from J, with 10 bases in between. Germline V gene data show CDR1 as GTSNPN and CDR2 as SVGIG (reference sequence). CDR3: CAWSPDHKTQYF. Written as DNA, the CDR3 is TGTGCCTGGAGTCCTGACCATAAGACCCAGTACTTC.

This clonotype occurred a few times. The chain couples TRBV5-1 to TRBJ2-6, with 8 bases lining up with TRBD1. The CDR3 covers 17 residues. Germline V CDR1 and CDR2: SGHRS, YFSETQ. Trimming removed 0 bases from V and 2 bases from J; junction bases left unmatched: 4. CDR3 protein: CASSLEAQGAGANVLTF. CDR3 DNA sequence: TGCGCCAGCAGCTTGGAAGCACAGGGGGCTGGGGCCAACGTCCTGACTTTC.

This clonotype has only a few counts. The rearrangement joins TRBV28 to TRBJ2-2; tentative D call: TRBD2 (5 bases). Germline V lookup: CDR1 MDHEN, CDR2 SYDVKM. Trimming removed 4 bases at V and 13 bases at J, with 16 bases between. The CDR3 is 13 residues long. The CDR3 reads CASSSTRDSRLFF. CDR3 DNA sequence: TGTGCCAGCAGTTCAACCCGGGATTCCCGGCTGTTTTTT.

This clonotype has only a few counts. The rearrangement uses TRBV6-2 or TRBV6-3 and TRBJ2-5; TRBD1 or TRBD2 may be the D gene (5 bases each). Gene TRBJ2-7 matches the end of the DNA better, so the J call may be wrong. CDR1 and CDR2 from the germline V gene are MNHEY and SVGEGT. CDR3 length equals 16 residues. The CDR3 bases are TGTGCCAGCAGCCCCTTAAGAGGGGCAGGGTCCTACGAGCAGTACTTC. Translated, it gives CASSPLRGAGSYEQYF.

This clonotype was seen ten or more times. This rearrangement joins TRBV11-2 to TRBJ2-5, with D tentatively TRBD1 (5 bases). Germline V gene data show CDR1 as SGHAT and CDR2 as FQNNGV. V lost 5 bases to trimming and J lost 5 bases, with 12 bases between them. This CDR3 region has 13 residues. The CDR3 coding sequence is TGTGCCAGCAGCCCCACAGGTGGGGAGACCCAGTACTTC. Amino acid sequence: CASSPTGGETQYF.

The chain couples TRBV12-3 or TRBV12-4 to TRBJ2-1, with TRBD2 matching over 10 bases. This CDR3 is built from 15 residues. The V gene end was trimmed by 7 bases and the J gene end by 1 base; junction bases not matched to a gene: 4. The CDR3 protein is CASIISGGSYNEQFF. DNA of the CDR3: TGTGCCAGCATCATTAGCGGGGGGTCCTACAATGAGCAGTTCTTC.

Only a few counts were recorded for this clonotype. CDR3 sequence: CASSQVWPENTEAFF. The CDR3 region has the DNA TGCGCCAGCAGCCAAGTGTGGCCAGAGAACACTGAAGCTTTCTTT. This chain uses TRBV4-3 with TRBJ1-1; D gene unclear. V lost 1 base and J lost 1, with 10 bases in between. The CDR3 runs to 15 residues. Germline loops: CDR1 LGHNA, CDR2 YSLEER.

This clonotype was seen more than once but under ten times. The chain has TRBV12-3 or TRBV12-4 and TRBJ1-1; D call uncertain. V gave up 3 bases and J gave up 0 bases, with 14 bases separating them. The CDR3 is made up of 16 amino acids. DNA for the CDR3: TGTGCCAGCAGTTTTTTAATCGACATCTTGAACACTGAAGCTTTCTTT. It is translated as CASSFLIDILNTEAFF.

CDR3 protein: CAWSGGHFYGYTF. The DNA of the CDR3 is TGTGCCTGGAGTGGTGGGCATTTCTATGGCTACACCTTC. The chain combines TRBV30 with TRBJ1-2; unclear D gene. CDR1 is GTSNPN, CDR2 SVGIG, per germline (reference sequence). The CDR3 is 13 amino acids. Trimming left V 1 base short and J 4 bases short, with 10 bases between.

This clonotype was observed a few times. This chain joins TRBV6-2 or TRBV6-3 and TRBJ2-7, with 7 nucleotides matching TRBD1. The ends lost 11 bases at V and 4 bases at J; junction bases unmatched: 5. CDR1 is MNHEY and CDR2 is SVGEGT in the germline V gene. The length of the CDR3 is 11 residues. This chain's CDR3 is CASGQTYEQYF. CDR3 in DNA: TGTGCCTCGGGACAGACATACGAGCAGTACTTC.

The chain is built from TRBV11-2 and TRBJ2-5; 7 bases map to TRBD1. TRBJ2-1 matches the DNA end more closely, so the J call is doubtful. The length of the CDR3 is 15 residues. Germline CDR1 and CDR2: SGHAT and FQNNGV. This CDR3 is CASSSPGQRINEQFF. The CDR3 DNA follows: TGTGCCAGCAGTTCCCCGGGACAGCGGATTAATGAGCAGTTCTTC.

This clonotype occurred a few times. This chain joins TRBV20-1 and TRBJ2-7; 10 positions match TRBD1. After removal of 6 bases from V and 13 bases from J, the junction contained 18 bases not matched to a gene. Germline assignment: CDR1 DFQATT and CDR2 SNEGSKA (reference sequence). The CDR3 has 14 amino acids. CDR3 sequence (DNA): TGCAGTGCCCTACCACGGGACAGGGGTCTCCGGCTCTACTTC. This sequence encodes CSALPRDRGLRLYF.